Reported below is one T cell receptor beta chain. Data came from immunoSEQ multiplex PCR; TCRdb stores just in-frame clones and leaves some out. This sample yields 110,000 or so clones, of which about 89% are seen a single time; almost 40% belongs to the top ten. The record originates from a study of control samples from healthy donors and cancer patients. V lost 2 bases and J 8 bases, leaving 15 bases between the germline ends. Germline assignment: CDR1 SGHTA and CDR2 FQGNSA. This CDR3 spans 14 amino acids. Sequenced sample: blood. V gene TRBV7-2 combines with J gene TRBJ1-2; D unresolved. This sequence was found in a man in his fifties or sixties in good health. The CDR3 region is CASSLTGSTGGYTF. Written as DNA, the CDR3 is TGTGCCAGCAGCTTAACGGGTTCAACTGGGGGCTACACCTTC.